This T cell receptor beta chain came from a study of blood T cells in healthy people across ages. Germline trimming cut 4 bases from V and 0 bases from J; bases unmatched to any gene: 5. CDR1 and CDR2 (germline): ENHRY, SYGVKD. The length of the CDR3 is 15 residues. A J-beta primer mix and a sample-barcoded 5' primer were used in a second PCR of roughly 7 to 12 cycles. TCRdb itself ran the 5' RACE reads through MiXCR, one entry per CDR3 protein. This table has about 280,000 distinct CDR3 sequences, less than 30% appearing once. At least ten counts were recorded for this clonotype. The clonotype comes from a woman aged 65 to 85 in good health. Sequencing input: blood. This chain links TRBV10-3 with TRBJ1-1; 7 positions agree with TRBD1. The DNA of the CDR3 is TGTGCCATCAGTGTGGGACAGCGTATGAACACTGAAGCTTTCTTT. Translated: CAISVGQRMNTEAFF.